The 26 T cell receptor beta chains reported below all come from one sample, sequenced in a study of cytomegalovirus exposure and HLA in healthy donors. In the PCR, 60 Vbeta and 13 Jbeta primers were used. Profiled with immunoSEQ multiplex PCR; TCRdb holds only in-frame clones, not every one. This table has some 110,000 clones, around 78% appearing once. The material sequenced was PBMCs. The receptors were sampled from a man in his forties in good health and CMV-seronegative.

In DNA form, the CDR3 reads TGTGCCAGCAGGGAAGGGGACTCTGGAAACACCATATATTTT. Translation gives CASREGDSGNTIYF. The V call is TRBV7-9, the J call TRBJ1-3, with D maybe TRBD1 (5 bases). The CDR3 is 14 amino acids. V lost 6 bases to trimming and J lost 0 bases, with 9 bases between them. The germline CDR1 and CDR2 sequences are SEHNR and FQNEAQ (reference sequence).

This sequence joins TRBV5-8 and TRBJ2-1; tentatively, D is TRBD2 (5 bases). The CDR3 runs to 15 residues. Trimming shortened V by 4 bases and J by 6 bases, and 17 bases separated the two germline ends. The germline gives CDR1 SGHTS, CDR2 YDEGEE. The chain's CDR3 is CASSRIGIQGNEQFF. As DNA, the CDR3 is TGTGCCAGCAGCAGAATCGGGATCCAAGGCAATGAGCAGTTCTTC.

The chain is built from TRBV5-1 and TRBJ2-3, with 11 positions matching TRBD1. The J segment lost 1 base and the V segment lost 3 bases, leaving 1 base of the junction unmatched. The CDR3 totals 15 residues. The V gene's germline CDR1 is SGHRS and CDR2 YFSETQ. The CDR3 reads CASSSGQGGTDTQYF. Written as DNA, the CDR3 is TGCGCCAGCAGCTCGGGACAGGGGGGCACAGATACGCAGTATTTT.

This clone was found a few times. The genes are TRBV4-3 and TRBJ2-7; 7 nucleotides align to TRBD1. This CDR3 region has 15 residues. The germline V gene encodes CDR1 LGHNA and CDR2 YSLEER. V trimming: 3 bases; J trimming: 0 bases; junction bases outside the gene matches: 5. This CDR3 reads CASSQGTESSYEQYF. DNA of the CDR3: TGCGCCAGCAGCCAGGGGACAGAGAGCTCCTACGAGCAGTACTTC.

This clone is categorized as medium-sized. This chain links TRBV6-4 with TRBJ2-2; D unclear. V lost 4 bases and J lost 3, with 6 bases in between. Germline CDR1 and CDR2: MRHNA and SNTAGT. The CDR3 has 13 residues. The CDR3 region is CASSATDTGELFF. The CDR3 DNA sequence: TGTGCCAGCAGTGCTACAGACACCGGGGAGCTGTTTTTT.

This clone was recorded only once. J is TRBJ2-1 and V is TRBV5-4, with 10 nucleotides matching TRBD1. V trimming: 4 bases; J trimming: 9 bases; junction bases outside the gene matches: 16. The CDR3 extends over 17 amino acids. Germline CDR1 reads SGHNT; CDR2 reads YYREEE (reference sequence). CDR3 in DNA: TGTGCCAGCAGCGGGCCCCGGACAGGGGGATCTTACGGTGAGCAGTTCTTC. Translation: CASSGPRTGGSYGEQFF.

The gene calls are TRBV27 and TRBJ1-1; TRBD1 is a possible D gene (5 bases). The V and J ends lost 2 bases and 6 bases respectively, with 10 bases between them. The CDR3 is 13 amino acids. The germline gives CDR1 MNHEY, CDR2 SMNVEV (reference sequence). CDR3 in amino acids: CASSLEIGAEAFF. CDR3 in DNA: TGTGCCAGCAGTTTAGAGATAGGGGCTGAAGCTTTCTTT.

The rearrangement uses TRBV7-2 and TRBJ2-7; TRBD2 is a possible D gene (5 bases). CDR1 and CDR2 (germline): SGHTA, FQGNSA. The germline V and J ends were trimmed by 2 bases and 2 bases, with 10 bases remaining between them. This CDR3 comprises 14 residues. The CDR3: CASSLRTGTYEQYF. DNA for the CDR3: TGTGCCAGCAGCTTAAGGACGGGAACCTACGAGCAGTACTTC.

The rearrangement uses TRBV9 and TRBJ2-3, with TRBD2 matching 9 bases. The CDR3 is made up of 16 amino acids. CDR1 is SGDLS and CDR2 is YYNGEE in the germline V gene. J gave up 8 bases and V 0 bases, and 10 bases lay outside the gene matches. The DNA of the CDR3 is TGTGCCAGCAGCGTAGCTGGGCTAGCGGGGCCTGTTACGCAGTATTTT. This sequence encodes CASSVAGLAGPVTQYF.

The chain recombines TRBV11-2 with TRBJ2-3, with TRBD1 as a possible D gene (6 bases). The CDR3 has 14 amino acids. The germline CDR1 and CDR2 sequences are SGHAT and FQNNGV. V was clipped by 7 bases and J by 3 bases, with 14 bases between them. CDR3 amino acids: CASTTQGMTDTQYF. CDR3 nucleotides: TGTGCCAGCACCACACAGGGAATGACAGATACGCAGTATTTT.

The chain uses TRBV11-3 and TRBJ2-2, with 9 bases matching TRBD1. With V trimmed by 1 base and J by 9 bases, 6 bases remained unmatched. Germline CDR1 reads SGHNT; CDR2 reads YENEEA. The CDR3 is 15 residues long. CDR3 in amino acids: CASSLAGQGSRELFF. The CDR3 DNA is TGTGCCAGCAGCTTAGCCGGACAGGGGTCGAGGGAGCTGTTTTTT. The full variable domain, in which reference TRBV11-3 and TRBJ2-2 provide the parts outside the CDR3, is EAGVVQSPRYKIIEKKQPVAFWCNPISGHNTLYWYLQNLGQGPELLIRYENEEAVDDSQLPKDRFSAERLKGVDSTLKIQPAELGDSAVYLCASSLAGQGSRELFFGEGSRLTVL.

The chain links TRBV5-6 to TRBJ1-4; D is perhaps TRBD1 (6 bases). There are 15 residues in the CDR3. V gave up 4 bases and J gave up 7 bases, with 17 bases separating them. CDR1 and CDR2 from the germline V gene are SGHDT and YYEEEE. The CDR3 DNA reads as TGTGCCAGCAGCCCGGGGCCTCAAGGGGGTGAAAAACTGTTTTTT. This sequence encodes CASSPGPQGGEKLFF.

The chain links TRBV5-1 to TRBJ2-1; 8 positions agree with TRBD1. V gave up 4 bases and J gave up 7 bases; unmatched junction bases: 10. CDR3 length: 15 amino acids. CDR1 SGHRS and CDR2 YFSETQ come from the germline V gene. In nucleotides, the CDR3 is TGCGCCAGCAGCCCAATACAGGGGGTCTATAATGAGCAGTTCTTC. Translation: CASSPIQGVYNEQFF. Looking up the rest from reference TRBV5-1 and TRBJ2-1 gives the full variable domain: KAGVTQTPRYLIKTRGQQVTLSCSPISGHRSVSWYQQTPGQGLQFLFEYFSETQRNKGNFPGRFSGRQFSNSRSEMNVSTLELGDSALYLCASSPIQGVYNEQFFGPGTRLTVL.

In DNA form, the CDR3 reads TGTGCCAGCAGTTACTTTCCTGGACAGGGATTTGCTTTCTTT. Amino acid sequence: CASSYFPGQGFAFF. The chain is built from TRBV6-5 and TRBJ1-1, with 8 bases that match TRBD1. Per the germline V gene, CDR1 is MNHEY and CDR2 is SVGAGI. The CDR3 sequence is 14 residues long. Germline trimming cut 1 base from V and 11 bases from J; bases unmatched to any gene: 9.

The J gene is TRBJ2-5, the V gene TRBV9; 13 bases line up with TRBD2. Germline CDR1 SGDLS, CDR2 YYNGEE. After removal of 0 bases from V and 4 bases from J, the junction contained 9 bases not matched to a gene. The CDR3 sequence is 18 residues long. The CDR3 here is CASSVGGLAGARGETQYF. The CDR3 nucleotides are TGTGCCAGCAGCGTAGGAGGACTAGCGGGGGCTCGGGGAGAGACCCAGTACTTC.

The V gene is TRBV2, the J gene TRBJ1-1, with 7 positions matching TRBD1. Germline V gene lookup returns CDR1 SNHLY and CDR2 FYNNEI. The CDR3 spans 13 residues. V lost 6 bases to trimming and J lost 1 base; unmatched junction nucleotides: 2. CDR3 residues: CASRTGRNTEAFF. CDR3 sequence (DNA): TGTGCCAGCAGGACAGGGCGGAACACTGAAGCTTTCTTT.

CDR3 DNA sequence: TGTGCTAGTGGCCAAGGGACTTCAATCGGCACCATATATTTT. Residues: CASGQGTSIGTIYF. The V call is TRBV12-5, the J call TRBJ1-3; D is perhaps TRBD1 (5 bases). The CDR3 is 14 amino acids. Germline V gene lookup returns CDR1 LGHNT and CDR2 FRNRAP. V lost 6 bases and J lost 9, with 18 bases in between. The whole variable domain, remainder taken from reference TRBV12-5 and TRBJ1-3, is DARVTQTPRHKVTEMGQEVTMRCQPILGHNTVFWYRQTMMQGLELLAYFRNRAPLDDSGMPKDRFSAEMPDATLATLKIQPSEPRDSAVYFCASGQGTSIGTIYFGEGSWLTVV.

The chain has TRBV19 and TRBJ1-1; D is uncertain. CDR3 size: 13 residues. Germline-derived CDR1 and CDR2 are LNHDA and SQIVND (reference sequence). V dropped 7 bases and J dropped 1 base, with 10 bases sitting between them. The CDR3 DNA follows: TGTGCCAGTAAGAGACGGGGGAACACTGAAGCTTTCTTT. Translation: CASKRRGNTEAFF.

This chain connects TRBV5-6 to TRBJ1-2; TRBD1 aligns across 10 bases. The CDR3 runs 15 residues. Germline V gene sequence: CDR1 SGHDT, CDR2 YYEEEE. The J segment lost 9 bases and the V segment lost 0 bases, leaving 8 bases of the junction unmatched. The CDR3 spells CASSLEGTGAFSYTF. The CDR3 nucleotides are TGTGCCAGCAGCTTGGAAGGGACAGGGGCATTTAGCTACACCTTC.

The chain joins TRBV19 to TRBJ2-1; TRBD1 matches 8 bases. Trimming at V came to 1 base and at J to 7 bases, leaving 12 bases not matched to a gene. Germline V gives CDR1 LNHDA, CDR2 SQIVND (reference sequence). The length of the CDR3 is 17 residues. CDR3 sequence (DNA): TGTGCCAGTAGTATAGGGGCGGCAGGGGGCGCGAGGAATGAGCAGTTCTTC. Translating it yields CASSIGAAGGARNEQFF.

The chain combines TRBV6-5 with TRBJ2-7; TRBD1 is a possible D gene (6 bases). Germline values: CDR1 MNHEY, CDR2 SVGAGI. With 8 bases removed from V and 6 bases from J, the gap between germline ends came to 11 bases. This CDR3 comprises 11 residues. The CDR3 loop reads CASHQGREQYF. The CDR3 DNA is TGTGCCAGCCACCAGGGGCGCGAGCAGTACTTC.

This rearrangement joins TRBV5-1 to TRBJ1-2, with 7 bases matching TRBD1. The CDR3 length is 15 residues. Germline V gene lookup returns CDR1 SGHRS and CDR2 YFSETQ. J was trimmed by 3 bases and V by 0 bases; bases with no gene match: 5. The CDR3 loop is CASSLDGTAYYGYTF. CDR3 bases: TGCGCCAGCAGCTTGGATGGGACAGCTTACTATGGCTACACCTTC. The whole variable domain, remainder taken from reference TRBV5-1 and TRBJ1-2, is KAGVTQTPRYLIKTRGQQVTLSCSPISGHRSVSWYQQTPGQGLQFLFEYFSETQRNKGNFPGRFSGRQFSNSRSEMNVSTLELGDSALYLCASSLDGTAYYGYTFGSGTRLTVV.

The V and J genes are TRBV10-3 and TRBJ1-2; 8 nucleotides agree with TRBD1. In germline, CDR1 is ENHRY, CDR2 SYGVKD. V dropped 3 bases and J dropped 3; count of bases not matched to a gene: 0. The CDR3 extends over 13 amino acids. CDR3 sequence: CAISEQGDYGYTF. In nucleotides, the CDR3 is TGTGCCATCAGTGAACAGGGGGACTATGGCTACACCTTC.

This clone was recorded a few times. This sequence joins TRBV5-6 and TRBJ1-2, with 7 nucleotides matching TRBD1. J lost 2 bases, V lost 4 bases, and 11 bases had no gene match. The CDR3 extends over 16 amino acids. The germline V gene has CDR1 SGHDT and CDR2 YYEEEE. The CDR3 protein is CASSPPEGAKNYGYTF. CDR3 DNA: TGTGCCAGCAGCCCTCCAGAGGGGGCGAAGAACTATGGCTACACCTTC.

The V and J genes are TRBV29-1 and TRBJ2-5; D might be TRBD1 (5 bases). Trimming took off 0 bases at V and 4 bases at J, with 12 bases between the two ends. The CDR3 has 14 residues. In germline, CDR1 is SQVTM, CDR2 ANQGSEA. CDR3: CSVEDPQGRETQYF. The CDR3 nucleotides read TGCAGCGTTGAAGATCCGCAGGGTAGAGAGACCCAGTACTTC.

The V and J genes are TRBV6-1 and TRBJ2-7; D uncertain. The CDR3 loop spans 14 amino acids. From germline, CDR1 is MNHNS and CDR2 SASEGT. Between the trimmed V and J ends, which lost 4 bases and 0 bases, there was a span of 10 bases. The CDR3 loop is CASSVAPSSYEQYF. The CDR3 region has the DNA TGTGCCAGCAGTGTTGCCCCCAGCTCCTACGAGCAGTACTTC.